Reported below is one T cell receptor (beta chain). Antigen specificity is unknown. Some clones are missing from TCRdb's copy, which holds only in-frame ones; the method was immunoSEQ multiplex PCR. Of 120,000 or so clones listed, 89% were seen once; the top ten hold 1.5% to 1.9%. The data belong to a study of T cell responses to AZD1222 COVID-19 vaccine. Whole-study findings and limits: An increase in Spike-specific TCR breadth and depth was observed after two AZD1222 doses.

Here the sequenced sample was peripheral blood, taken on day 0 of AZD1222 vaccination. The clonotype was recovered from an adult in good health.

The CDR3 sequence is CSVEGLRDRGTEAFF. The CDR3 nucleotides read TGCAGCGTTGAAGGCCTCCGGGACAGGGGCACTGAAGCTTTCTTT. The chain combines TRBV29-1 with TRBJ1-1, with TRBD1 matching over 10 bases. Germline trimming cut 1 base from V and 4 bases from J; bases unmatched to any gene: 6. Per the germline V gene, CDR1 is SQVTM and CDR2 is ANQGSEA. This CDR3 has 15 residues.